Each of the 30 T cell receptor beta chains below was sequenced from the same sample in a study of shared T cell receptors in the human thymus. TCRdb keeps only in-frame clones here, not all; method: immunoSEQ multiplex PCR. The profile covers 650,000 to 950,000 clones, with over 75% appearing a single time and roughly 0.01% taken by the ten largest. These data were also reused for a study on human thymus T cells.

The sample was thymocytes. The origin of the receptors is a girl in the first two years of life with a congenital heart defect.

This sequence joins TRBV19 and TRBJ1-2, with TRBD1 as a possible D gene (5 bases). The germline V and J ends were trimmed by 10 bases and 0 bases, with 24 bases remaining between them. CDR3 length: 17 amino acids. Germline assignment: CDR1 LNHDA and CDR2 SQIVND (reference sequence). The DNA of the CDR3 is TGTGCCACCTACCCAACCGAAAGACAGAAGTCTAACTATGGCTACACCTTC. This encodes CATYPTERQKSNYGYTF.

A note on this clone: An end of the junction differs from the germline gene, which may be a read error. V and J are TRBV2 and TRBJ2-3; 8 bases align to TRBD2. The CDR3 runs 16 residues. Germline CDR1 and CDR2: SNHLY and FYNNEI. Written as DNA, the CDR3 is TGTGCCAGCACTGAACCGGAGCGGGGGAGCACAGATACGCAGTATTTT. The encoded protein is CASTEPERGSTDTQYF.

This chain connects TRBV4-2 to TRBJ2-5, with 13 bases that match TRBD2. V lost 5 bases and J lost 2; bases outside the gene matches: 5. The CDR3 has 16 amino acids. Germline CDR1 and CDR2: LGHNA and YNFKEQ. The CDR3 spells CASSVGTSGAQETQYF. CDR3 coding DNA: TGTGCCAGCAGCGTCGGGACTAGCGGGGCTCAAGAGACCCAGTACTTC.

This clone has a handful of counts. CDR3 sequence reads: CASVDTDYGYTF. The CDR3 DNA reads as TGTGCCAGCGTCGACACCGACTATGGCTACACCTTC. The chain joins TRBV2 to TRBJ1-2; D gene ambiguous. V lost 8 bases and J 3 bases, leaving 10 bases between the germline ends. In germline, CDR1 is SNHLY, CDR2 FYNNEI. CDR3 length: 12 amino acids.

This clone was detected only a few times. The chain uses TRBV7-2 and TRBJ1-2, with D possibly matching TRBD1 (6 bases). V was clipped by 5 bases and J by 6 bases, with 13 bases between them. CDR1 is SGHTA, CDR2 FQGNSA, per germline. The CDR3 spans 13 residues. This chain's CDR3 is CASSQGEGDGYTF. Written as DNA, the CDR3 is TGTGCCAGCAGCCAAGGGGAGGGGGATGGCTACACCTTC.

This clone was picked up one time. This chain joins TRBV28 and TRBJ1-2, with 8 nucleotides matching TRBD1. The V and J ends lost 4 bases and 4 bases, in that order; junction bases with no gene match: 8. The CDR3 is 15 residues long. Looked up from germline, CDR1 is MDHEN and CDR2 is SYDVKM. The chain's CDR3 is CASSSQGVSGYGYTF. For the CDR3, the DNA is TGTGCCAGCAGTTCACAGGGGGTTAGTGGCTATGGCTACACCTTC.

In this sample, this clone turned up once. V usage is TRBV28 and J usage is TRBJ2-3, with 8 positions matching TRBD2. Germline CDR1 MDHEN, CDR2 SYDVKM. The V gene end was trimmed by 5 bases and the J gene end by 5 bases; junction bases not matched to a gene: 6. The CDR3 spans 14 residues. The CDR3 loop is CASSKRGGLDTQYF. In DNA form, the CDR3 reads TGTGCCAGCAGTAAACGGGGGGGCCTAGATACGCAGTATTTT. The full variable domain, its missing parts supplied by reference TRBV28 and TRBJ2-3, is DVKVTQSSRYLVKRTGEKVFLECVQDMDHENMFWYRQDPGLGLRLIYFSYDVKMKEKGDIPEGYSVSREKKERFSLILESASTNQTSMYLCASSKRGGLDTQYFGPGTRLTVL.

V is TRBV2 and J is TRBJ2-7, with D perhaps matching TRBD1 (6 bases). This CDR3 spans 20 amino acids. Germline lookup yields CDR1 SNHLY and CDR2 FYNNEI. Trimming cost V 6 bases and J 0 bases, with 30 bases left between them. DNA of the CDR3: TGTGCCAGCAGGACCCCCGCAGAGGCAGGGGATTTAATCAGCTCCTACGAGCAGTACTTC. It specifies CASRTPAEAGDLISSYEQYF.

This clone has only one observation. The chain employs TRBV10-3 and TRBJ2-7, with 8 positions matching TRBD1. The CDR3 is 17 amino acids. Germline CDR1 reads ENHRY; CDR2 reads SYGVKD. Losses at the gene ends were 2 bases for V and 2 bases for J; bases not matched to a gene: 11. DNA for the CDR3: TGTGCCATCAGTGAGAGGGTTTTCGACAGGGGAACCTACGAGCAGTACTTC. Protein: CAISERVFDRGTYEQYF.

This clone was picked up a small number of times. V is TRBV5-1 and J is TRBJ2-7; 8 bases are a match to TRBD2. Germline CDR1 reads SGHRS; CDR2 reads YFSETQ. J lost 0 bases, V lost 3 bases, and 11 bases had no gene match. The CDR3 runs 17 residues. CDR3 sequence: CASSSPGGGLHSYEQYF. The DNA for the CDR3 is TGCGCCAGCAGCTCACCAGGCGGGGGGCTCCACTCCTACGAGCAGTACTTC.

This sequence joins TRBV19 and TRBJ1-1; 7 bases are shared with TRBD1. The trim removed 9 bases at V and 5 bases at J, leaving 12 bases unmatched. Germline loops: CDR1 LNHDA, CDR2 SQIVND (reference sequence). The CDR3 is 14 amino acids. The CDR3 DNA reads TGTGCCAGCCTATCTCCACACAGGGGTACTGAAGCTTTCTTT. Protein: CASLSPHRGTEAFF.

The chain joins TRBV4-1 to TRBJ1-2; 7 bases line up with TRBD1. The germline V gene encodes CDR1 MGHRA and CDR2 YSYEKL. The CDR3 is 13 residues long. J lost 8 bases, V lost 3 bases, and 6 bases had no gene match. This CDR3 is CASSQPDRDGYTF. CDR3 DNA sequence: TGCGCCAGCAGCCAGCCTGACAGGGACGGCTACACCTTC.

The chain combines TRBV25-1 with TRBJ1-2; 7 bases are shared with TRBD1. V lost 5 bases, J lost 1 base, and 10 bases stayed unmatched. The CDR3 is 16 residues long. From germline, CDR1 is MGHDK and CDR2 SYGVNS. CDR3 sequence (DNA): TGTGCCAGCAGTCCAGGCGGGGACAGTCTTAACTATGGCTACACCTTC. Encoded protein: CASSPGGDSLNYGYTF.

The rearrangement joins TRBV14 to TRBJ1-1; 8 bases fit TRBD1. The germline V gene encodes CDR1 SGHDN and CDR2 FVKESK. V gave up 1 base and J gave up 3 bases; unmatched junction bases: 13. The CDR3 consists of 18 residues. CDR3 coding DNA: TGTGCCAGCAGCCAAGTGGGGGGCAGGGGGCTGTCGGACACTGAAGCTTTCTTT. Translating it yields CASSQVGGRGLSDTEAFF.

This chain connects TRBV14 to TRBJ1-2, with TRBD1 as a possible D gene (6 bases). Germline CDR1 and CDR2: SGHDN and FVKESK. V was cut by 6 bases and J by 4 bases, with 15 bases left in between. The length of the CDR3 is 14 residues. The CDR3 loop is CASRNRTDPYGYTF. CDR3 DNA: TGTGCCAGCAGAAACCGGACAGACCCCTATGGCTACACCTTC. Full variable domain (outside the CDR3, taken from reference TRBV14 and TRBJ1-2): EAGVTQFPSHSVIEKGQTVTLRCDPISGHDNLYWYRRVMGKEIKFLLHFVKESKQDESGMPNNRFLAERTGGTYSTLKVQPAELEDSGVYFCASRNRTDPYGYTFGSGTRLTVV.

This clone was detected once. The chain carries TRBV21-1 and TRBJ1-3; the table's D call TRBD1 went unverified against the DNA. TRBV21-1 has pseudogene status. This CDR3 region has 17 residues. The CDR3 DNA sequence: TGTGCCAGCAGCAAATCAGGGCCAGGAAATTCTGGAAACACCATATATTTT. It encodes CASSKSGPGNSGNTIYF.

The chain has TRBV5-4 and TRBJ1-2; 10 bases fit TRBD1. The CDR3 has 17 residues. The J segment lost 2 bases and the V segment lost 5 bases, leaving 12 bases of the junction unmatched. Per germline, CDR1 SGHNT and CDR2 YYREEE (reference sequence). In DNA form, the CDR3 reads TGTGCCAGCAGTTCCGACAGGGGGCGCGACTGGAACTATGGCTACACCTTC. Protein product: CASSSDRGRDWNYGYTF.

The CDR3 reads CASSLSSDSRSYEQYF. The CDR3 nucleotides read TGCGCCAGCAGCTTGTCCAGTGACAGTCGGAGCTACGAGCAGTACTTC. J is TRBJ2-7 and V is TRBV5-1; tentative D call: TRBD1 (5 bases). Germline CDR1 reads SGHRS; CDR2 reads YFSETQ. The CDR3 has 16 residues. V lost 1 base, J lost 3 bases, and 17 bases lay in between.

The chain links TRBV19 to TRBJ1-2, with TRBD1 matching 7 bases. CDR1 and CDR2 (germline): LNHDA, SQIVND (reference sequence). Trimming removed 5 bases from V and 1 base from J; junction bases left unmatched: 7. The CDR3 runs to 15 residues. The DNA for the CDR3 is TGTGCCAGTAGTGTCACGGACAGGATTAACTATGGCTACACCTTC. Translation gives CASSVTDRINYGYTF.

The chain recombines TRBV7-6 with TRBJ2-1, with 12 bases identical to TRBD2. V shed 5 bases and J 12 bases; nucleotides not matched to a gene: 8. CDR1 is SGHVS and CDR2 is FNYEAQ in the germline V gene. The CDR3 extends over 14 amino acids. CDR3 sequence: CASSRGLAGPRQFF. CDR3 in DNA: TGTGCCAGCAGCCGCGGACTAGCGGGGCCCCGGCAGTTCTTC.

This sequence joins TRBV5-1 and TRBJ2-7, with 11 bases lining up with TRBD2. V shed 7 bases, J shed 4 bases, and the junction held 4 bases outside the gene matches. The CDR3 extends over 13 amino acids. From germline, CDR1 is SGHRS and CDR2 YFSETQ. This chain's CDR3 is CASRLAGGYEQYF. CDR3 in DNA: TGCGCCAGCCGCCTAGCGGGGGGTTACGAGCAGTACTTC.

J is TRBJ2-3 and V is TRBV5-1; D might be TRBD2 (5 bases). Trimming removed 1 base from V and 2 bases from J, with 11 bases in between. The germline V gene encodes CDR1 SGHRS and CDR2 YFSETQ. The CDR3 runs 15 residues. CDR3 region: CASSLRGSITDTQYF. CDR3 DNA sequence: TGCGCCAGCAGCTTGCGCGGGTCAATCACAGATACGCAGTATTTT.

V gene TRBV19 combines with J gene TRBJ2-7; TRBD1 might be the D (6 bases). The CDR3 runs to 16 residues. In germline, CDR1 is LNHDA, CDR2 SQIVND (reference sequence). With 4 bases removed from V and 2 bases from J, the gap between germline ends came to 18 bases. CDR3 in DNA: TGTGCCAGTAGTAATTCCCTCCACGACAGGCCCTACGAGCAGTACTTC. Translating gives CASSNSLHDRPYEQYF.

The chain carries TRBV10-2 and TRBJ1-1; 7 bases map to TRBD1. The germline V gene has CDR1 WSHSY and CDR2 SAAADI. CDR3 size: 16 residues. The J segment lost 6 bases and the V segment lost 9 bases, leaving 19 bases of the junction unmatched. The CDR3 spells CASYSPQGPQLAEAFF. The CDR3 region has the DNA TGCGCCAGTTACAGTCCACAGGGGCCCCAACTAGCTGAAGCTTTCTTT.

This chain connects TRBV4-3 to TRBJ2-1; 8 bases are a match to TRBD2. Unmatched junction bases numbered 11, after V lost 3 bases and J lost 4 bases. The CDR3 contains 17 residues. Germline loops: CDR1 LGHNA, CDR2 YSLEER. The CDR3 coding sequence is TGCGCCAGCAGCCACCGCAGGGCTAGCGGGTCGTACAATGAGCAGTTCTTC. It is translated as CASSHRRASGSYNEQFF.

V and J are TRBV29-1 and TRBJ1-2; 7 bases map to TRBD1. The germline gives CDR1 SQVTM, CDR2 ANQGSEA. J was trimmed by 0 bases and V by 7 bases; bases with no gene match: 29. This CDR3 region has 21 residues. The CDR3 DNA follows: TGCAGCGCCGGCCCCAGGGACAGAGGTGAGGCGCAGCGAAGAACTAACTATGGCTACACCTTC. This gives the protein CSAGPRDRGEAQRRTNYGYTF.

The rearrangement uses TRBV20-1 and TRBJ1-6, with a tentative D call TRBD1 (6 bases). The CDR3 covers 9 residues. V was cut by 6 bases and J by 14 bases, with 8 bases left in between. CDR1 is DFQATT and CDR2 is SNEGSKA in the germline V gene (reference sequence). This CDR3 is CSAHRALHF. DNA of the CDR3: TGCAGTGCCCACAGGGCCCTCCACTTT.

This sequence joins TRBV5-1 and TRBJ1-3; 10 positions agree with TRBD1. CDR3 length: 14 amino acids. Germline V gene sequence: CDR1 SGHRS, CDR2 YFSETQ. V lost 4 bases to trimming and J lost 5 bases; unmatched junction nucleotides: 3. The CDR3 here is CASSQDRGRNTIYF. The CDR3 DNA reads as TGCGCCAGCAGCCAGGACAGGGGGAGAAACACCATATATTTT.

The V call is TRBV6-6, the J call TRBJ1-5; possibly TRBD1 for D (6 bases). Per the germline V gene, CDR1 is MNHNY and CDR2 is SVGAGI (reference sequence). With 6 bases removed from V and 4 bases from J, the gap between germline ends came to 13 bases. This CDR3 is built from 14 residues. CDR3 in DNA: TGTGCCAGCAGAGAGGGGGACGGAAATCAGCCCCAGCATTTT. Translating it yields CASREGDGNQPQHF.

The chain has TRBV15 and TRBJ2-1; TRBD2 agrees at 9 bases. V was pared by 1 base and J by 5 bases, with 6 bases of the junction left unmatched. The CDR3 extends over 16 amino acids. Germline V lookup: CDR1 LNHNV, CDR2 YYDKDF (reference sequence). The DNA of the CDR3 is TGTGCCACCAGCAGAGCGGCGGGGGGGCCAAACAATGAGCAGTTCTTC. Translation: CATSRAAGGPNNEQFF.